The rows below give T cell receptor beta chains drawn from one sample of a study of radiotherapy plus CTLA-4 blockade in lung cancer. Sequencing was performed with immunoSEQ multiplex PCR; in TCRdb, only in-frame clones are kept and a portion is missing. The table records about 98,000 clones, 80% to 90% of them present only once. The sequences come from peripheral blood, collected from a patient treated with radiotherapy plus ipilimumab. The receptor source for this set is a human donor with non-small cell lung cancer that progressed on radiotherapy plus ipilimumab. The CDR3 runs from the conserved cysteine through the conserved F or W. A D gene is named only where the DNA matches it firmly. Clone size is not always given. Where it is, it says once, few, many or a class for expanded clones.

V,D,J,size,CDR3,DNA
TRBV27,.,TRBJ1-1,.,CASTSSWRRENTEAFF,TGTGCCAGCACCTCATCATGGCGACGGGAGAACACTGAAGCTTTCTTT
TRBV5-1,TRBD1,TRBJ1-2,.,CASSLDRGANYGYTF,TGCGCCAGCAGCCTGGACAGGGGGGCGAACTATGGCTACACCTTC
TRBV15,.,TRBJ2-7,.,CATSRDKRNRISYEQYF,TGTGCCACCAGCAGAGATAAAAGAAACAGGATCTCCTACGAGCAGTACTTC
TRBV7-3,TRBD2,TRBJ2-3,.,CASSLFPGGSDTQYF,TGTGCCAGCAGCCTTTTCCCGGGGGGTTCAGATACGCAGTATTTT
TRBV7-6,.,TRBJ2-2,.,CASSLIQGTGELFF,TGTGCCAGCAGCTTAATTCAGGGTACCGGGGAGCTGTTTTTT
TRBV19,TRBD1,TRBJ2-4,.,CASSPGTGGLAKNIQYF,TGTGCCTCATCCCCGGGGACAGGGGGCCTAGCCAAAAACATTCAGTACTTC
TRBV7-7,.,TRBJ1-4,.,CASSLGVGTNEKLFF,TGTGCTAGCAGCCTGGGAGTAGGAACTAATGAAAAACTGTTTTTT
TRBV18,TRBD2,TRBJ2-1,.,CASSPRTAGGHNEQFF,TGTGCCAGCTCACCAAGGACGGCGGGAGGGCACAATGAGCAGTTCTTC
TRBV7-8,.,TRBJ2-7,.,CASSPRTGETYEQYF,TGTGCCAGCAGCCCCCGGACGGGCGAGACCTACGAGCAGTACTTC
TRBV5-1,TRBD2,TRBJ2-2,.,CASSTATSGNGELFF,TGCGCCAGCAGCACGGCGACTAGCGGGAATGGGGAGCTGTTTTTT
TRBV5-1,.,TRBJ2-3,.,CASSWTTDTQYF,TGCGCCAGCAGCTGGACGACAGATACGCAGTATTTT
TRBV6-5,TRBD2,TRBJ2-6,.,CASSSGGAGANVLTF,TGTGCCAGCAGTTCTGGGGGGGCTGGGGCCAACGTCCTGACTTTC
TRBV30,.,TRBJ2-1,.,CAWGSRGKIAYNEQFF,TGTGCCTGGGGGTCCCGCGGGAAAATAGCCTACAATGAGCAGTTCTTC
TRBV5-1,.,TRBJ1-3,.,CASSRLGKDSGNTIYF,TGCGCCAGCAGCCGCCTTGGAAAGGACTCTGGAAACACCATATATTTT
TRBV11-2,.,TRBJ1-2,.,CASSSFGGILGGYTF,TGTGCCAGCAGCTCCTTTGGGGGAATACTAGGTGGCTACACCTTC
TRBV19,.,TRBJ1-3,few,CASRLQGAGNTIYF,TGTGCCAGTAGACTACAGGGAGCTGGAAACACCATATATTTT
TRBV11-3,.,TRBJ2-5,.,CASSLGGTDVETQYF,TGTGCCAGCAGCTTAGGCGGGACAGATGTAGAGACCCAGTACTTC
TRBV5-8,TRBD2,TRBJ2-3,.,CASSLGGRADTQYF,TGTGCCAGCAGCTTAGGAGGGAGGGCAGATACGCAGTATTTT
TRBV4-1,TRBD1,TRBJ2-7,once,CASSHGTGAYEQYF,TGCGCCAGCAGCCATGGGACAGGAGCCTACGAGCAGTACTTC
TRBV7-2,.,TRBJ2-2,.,CASSQYQVANTGELFF,TGTGCCAGCAGCCAATACCAGGTGGCGAACACCGGGGAGCTGTTTTTT
TRBV5-1,TRBD2,TRBJ2-5,.,CASSRGAGGLRETQYF,TGCGCCAGCAGCCGGGGAGCGGGAGGGCTGCGGGAGACCCAGTACTTC
TRBV15,.,TRBJ2-7,.,CATSRASYPGHSYEQYF,TGTGCCACCAGCAGAGCGAGTTATCCGGGACACAGCTACGAGCAGTACTTC
TRBV29-1,.,TRBJ1-1,.,CSVERGNTEAFF,TGCAGCGTAGAACGGGGGAACACTGAAGCTTTCTTT
TRBV6-5,TRBD2,TRBJ2-1,.,CASSSGAAGVNEQFF,TGTGCCAGCAGTTCCGGGGCGGCGGGAGTCAATGAGCAGTTCTTC
TRBV2,.,TRBJ2-4,.,CASSGFAQGNIQYF,TGTGCCAGCAGTGGGTTTGCGCAGGGGAACATTCAGTACTTC
TRBV6-6,.,TRBJ2-2,.,CASRNPTGNTGELFF,TGTGCCAGCAGGAACCCGACAGGGAACACCGGGGAGCTGTTTTTT
TRBV5-1,TRBD2,TRBJ2-2,once,CASSGRGSEGAGELFF,TGCGCCAGCAGCGGGCGCGGGAGTGAGGGTGCCGGGGAGCTGTTTTTT